This TCR beta chain was captured in a study of blood T cell repertoires in COVID-19. The overall study: Spain, Italy and the United States supplied samples that represented acute and convalescent COVID-19. The analysed material was cDNA or gDNA that came from T cells, B-cell-depleted T cells, or PBMCs.

Sequencing was performed with immunoSEQ multiplex PCR; in TCRdb, only in-frame clones are kept and a portion is missing. This sample yields more than 150,000 clones, of which less than 85% are seen a single time; around 7% belongs to the top ten. There are a few counts of this clone. CDR3 length: 13 amino acids. Germline V gene lookup returns CDR1 KGHSH and CDR2 LQKENI. Between the trimmed V and J ends, which lost 3 bases and 5 bases, there was a span of 10 bases. The chain recombines TRBV18 with TRBJ1-1; maybe TRBD1 (6 bases). The clonotype comes from a human donor in a cohort sampled during active COVID-19. The specimen sequenced was peripheral blood. CDR3 sequence: CASSPQGKTEAFF. The CDR3 nucleotides are TGTGCCAGCTCACCGCAGGGGAAAACTGAAGCTTTCTTT.